This paragraph reports one T cell receptor (beta chain). Its antigen is not identified. The table came from immunoSEQ multiplex PCR; TCRdb's copy has only in-frame clones and leaves some out. The sample has 55,000 to 70,000 clones; about 93% are singletons. This sample is drawn from a study of OX40 agonist ivuxolimab in advanced cancers. Study details: Three patients, one with hepatocellular carcinoma and two with cutaneous melanoma, responded partially. Study findings and constraints: Partial responders at 0.1-3.0 mg/kg had among the lowest clonal expansion.

With 7 bases removed from V and 4 bases from J, the gap between germline ends came to 16 bases. Germline CDR1 is SQVTM and CDR2 is ANQGSEA. The length of the CDR3 is 13 residues. Material: CD4+ or CD8+ T cells sorted from blood, obtained in a trial of the OX40 agonist ivuxolimab. The receptor was isolated from an adult with an advanced solid tumor such as melanoma, head and neck, liver or kidney cancer. The V and J genes are TRBV29-1 and TRBJ1-2, with a weak D call TRBD1 (5 bases). The CDR3 protein is CSAWDGTIYGYTF. CDR3 sequence (DNA): TGCAGCGCCTGGGACGGGACCATCTATGGCTACACCTTC.